The 11 T cell receptor beta chains below were found in one sample sequenced in a study of T cell repertoires in cytomegalovirus infection. TCRdb re-called the reads through MiXCR, storing one row per CDR3 protein. The table has about 320,000 distinct CDR3 sequences, over 7.5% seen once; the top ten hold roughly 4%. Input material: PBMCs. The receptor set was obtained from a human donor in good health (CMV status not recorded). Some clones in this sample may be carry-over from other donors' samples.

The chain combines TRBV11-2 with TRBJ1-2; no definite D call. V was clipped by 5 bases and J by 7 bases, with 23 bases between them. The CDR3 runs to 16 residues. In germline, CDR1 is SGHAT, CDR2 FQNNGV. CDR3 region: CASSLTVERRSVGYTF. Here the CDR3 DNA reads TGTGCCAGCAGCCTCACCGTAGAGCGGCGTTCCGTTGGCTACACCTTC.

CDR3 loop: CASSFEGTEQFF. The CDR3 DNA is TGTGCCAGCAGTTTTGAGGGGACTGAGCAGTTCTTC. The chain carries TRBV6-2 or TRBV6-3 and TRBJ2-1, with D perhaps assigned TRBD1 or TRBD2 (5 bases each). The CDR3 runs 12 residues. V gave up 4 bases and J gave up 9 bases, with 10 bases separating them. Germline-derived CDR1 and CDR2 are MNHEY and SVGEGT.

In its sample, this clonotype was seen many times. The chain is built from TRBV20-1 and TRBJ2-7; maybe TRBD1 (5 bases). Germline lookup yields CDR1 DFQATT and CDR2 SNEGSKA (reference sequence). This CDR3 has 14 residues. Trimming removed 7 bases from V and 3 bases from J, with 19 bases in between. CDR3 sequence reads: CSELRQLTGYEQYF. CDR3 in DNA: TGCAGTGAACTCCGACAGCTCACTGGCTACGAGCAGTACTTC.

This chain links TRBV11-3 with TRBJ2-1, with 7 nucleotides matching TRBD2. CDR3 length: 12 residues. Germline values: CDR1 SGHNT, CDR2 YENEEA. V lost 5 bases, J lost 8 bases, and 3 bases stayed unmatched. The chain's CDR3 is CASSQTSDEQFF. The CDR3 DNA follows: TGTGCCAGCAGCCAAACTAGCGATGAGCAGTTCTTC.

This clonotype was observed many times. The chain has TRBV7-2 and TRBJ2-1; TRBD2 aligns across 7 bases. The CDR3 consists of 13 residues. Germline-derived CDR1 and CDR2 are SGHTA and FQGNSA. V was pared by 0 bases and J by 7 bases, with 0 bases of the junction left unmatched. The CDR3 coding sequence is TGTGCCAGCAGCTTAGCGCGGGAGAATGAGCAGTTCTTC. Protein: CASSLARENEQFF.

This clonotype appeared many times. This chain joins TRBV7-2 and TRBJ1-5; D is undetermined. Germline CDR1 SGHTA, CDR2 FQGNSA. The V and J ends lost 5 bases and 0 bases respectively, with 8 bases between them. This CDR3 contains 14 residues. CDR3 loop: CASSETYSNQPQHF. The CDR3 region has the DNA TGTGCCAGCAGCGAAACCTATAGCAATCAGCCCCAGCATTTT.

The DNA of the CDR3 is TGTGCCATCAGAGGGACAGGTAATTCACCCCTCCACTTT. This translates into CAIRGTGNSPLHF. This chain uses TRBV10-3 with TRBJ1-6, with 8 bases matching TRBD1. CDR1 is ENHRY and CDR2 is SYGVKD in the germline V gene. The J segment lost 6 bases and the V segment lost 6 bases, leaving 1 base of the junction unmatched. The CDR3 totals 13 residues.

At least ten counts were recorded for this clonotype. CDR3 amino acids: CASTGQEEQPQHF. CDR3 DNA sequence: TGTGCCAGCACCGGACAGGAGGAGCAGCCCCAGCATTTT. The gene calls are TRBV7-8 and TRBJ1-5, with TRBD1 matching 7 bases. The CDR3 has 13 amino acids. J was trimmed by 7 bases and V by 7 bases; bases with no gene match: 7. The germline CDR1 and CDR2 sequences are SGHVS and FQNEAQ.

The sample holds one count of this clonotype. CDR3 sequence reads: CASRRNTGELFF. The CDR3 DNA follows: TGTGCCAGCAGACGGAACACCGGGGAGCTGTTTTTT. The chain carries TRBV28 and TRBJ2-2; D not certain. The CDR3 length is 12 residues. V lost 6 bases, J lost 1 base, and 3 bases lay in between. Germline-derived CDR1 and CDR2 are MDHEN and SYDVKM.

The rearrangement joins TRBV7-2 to TRBJ2-2, with a weak D call TRBD2 (6 bases). CDR3 length: 13 residues. Trimming removed 0 bases at V and 7 bases at J, with 6 bases between. Germline CDR1 and CDR2: SGHTA and FQGNSA. The CDR3 sequence: CASSLARDGELFF. The CDR3, as DNA: TGTGCCAGCAGCTTAGCGCGGGACGGGGAGCTGTTTTTT. Full variable domain (missing parts from reference TRBV7-2 and TRBJ2-2): GAGVSQSPSNKVTEKGKDVELRCDPISGHTALYWYRQSLGQGLEFLIYFQGNSAPDKSGLPSDRFSAERTGGSVSTLTIQRTQQEDSAVYLCASSLARDGELFFGEGSRLTVL.

The chain is built from TRBV27 and TRBJ2-7; TRBD2 is a possible D gene (5 bases). V was clipped by 4 bases and J by 1 base, with 8 bases between them. CDR1 and CDR2 (germline): MNHEY, SMNVEV (reference sequence). The CDR3 runs 13 residues. Written as DNA, the CDR3 is TGTGCCAGCAGTTACGGGGATTCCTACGAGCAGTACTTC. Translation gives CASSYGDSYEQYF.